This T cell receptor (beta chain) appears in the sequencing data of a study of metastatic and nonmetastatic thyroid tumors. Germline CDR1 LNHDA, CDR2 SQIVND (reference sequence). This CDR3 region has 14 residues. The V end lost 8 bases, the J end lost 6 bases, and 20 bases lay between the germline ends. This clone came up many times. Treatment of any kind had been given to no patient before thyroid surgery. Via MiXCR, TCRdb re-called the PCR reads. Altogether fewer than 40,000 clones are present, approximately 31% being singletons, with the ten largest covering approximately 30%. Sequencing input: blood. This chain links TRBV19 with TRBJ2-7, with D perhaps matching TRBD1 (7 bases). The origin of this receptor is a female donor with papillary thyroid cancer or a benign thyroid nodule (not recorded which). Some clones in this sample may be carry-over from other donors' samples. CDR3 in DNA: TGTGCCAGTCGGGGGACAGCCCTATCCCCCGAGCAGTACTTC. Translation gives CASRGTALSPEQYF.